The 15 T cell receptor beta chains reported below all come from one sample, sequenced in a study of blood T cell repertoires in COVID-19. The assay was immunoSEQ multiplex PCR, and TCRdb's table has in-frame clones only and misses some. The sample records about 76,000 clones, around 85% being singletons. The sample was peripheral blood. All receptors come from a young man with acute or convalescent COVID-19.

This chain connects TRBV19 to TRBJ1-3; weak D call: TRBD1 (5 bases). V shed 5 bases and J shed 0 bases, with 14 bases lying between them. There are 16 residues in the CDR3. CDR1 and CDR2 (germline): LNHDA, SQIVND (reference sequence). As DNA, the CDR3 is TGTGCCAGTAGTCCACGTGTCGGGGGCTCTGGAAACACCATATATTTT. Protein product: CASSPRVGGSGNTIYF.

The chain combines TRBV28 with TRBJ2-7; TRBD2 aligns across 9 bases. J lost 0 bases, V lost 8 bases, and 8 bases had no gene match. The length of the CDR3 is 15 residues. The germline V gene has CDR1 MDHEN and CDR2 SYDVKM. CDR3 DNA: TGTGCCAGCGGATCTAGCGGGGATAGCTCCTACGAGCAGTACTTC. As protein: CASGSSGDSSYEQYF.

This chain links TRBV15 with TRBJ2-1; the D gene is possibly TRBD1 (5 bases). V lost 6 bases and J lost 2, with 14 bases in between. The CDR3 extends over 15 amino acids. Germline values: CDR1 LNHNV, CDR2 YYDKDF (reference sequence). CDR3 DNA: TGTGCCACCAGAGGGGTCAGGCAACCCTACAATGAGCAGTTCTTC. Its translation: CATRGVRQPYNEQFF.

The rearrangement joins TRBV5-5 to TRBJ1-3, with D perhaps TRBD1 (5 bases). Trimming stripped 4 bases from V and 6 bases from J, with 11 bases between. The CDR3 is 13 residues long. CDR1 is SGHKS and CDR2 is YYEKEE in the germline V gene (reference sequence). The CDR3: CASSPTGENTIYF. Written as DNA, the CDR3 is TGTGCCAGCAGCCCTACAGGAGAAAACACCATATATTTT.

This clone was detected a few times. CDR3 nucleotides: TGTGCCAGCAGCTTGGTCGGACCCCTCCACTTT. It specifies CASSLVGPLHF. The rearrangement joins TRBV5-8 to TRBJ1-6; D is undetermined. V dropped 0 bases and J dropped 12 bases, with 4 bases sitting between them. Germline V gene sequence: CDR1 SGHTS, CDR2 YDEGEE. CDR3 size: 11 residues. Looking up the rest from reference TRBV5-8 and TRBJ1-6 gives the full variable domain: EAGVTQSPTHLIKTRGQQATLRCSPISGHTSVYWYQQALGLGLQFLLWYDEGEERNRGNFPPRFSGRQFPNYSSELNVNALELEDSALYLCASSLVGPLHFGNGTRLTVT.

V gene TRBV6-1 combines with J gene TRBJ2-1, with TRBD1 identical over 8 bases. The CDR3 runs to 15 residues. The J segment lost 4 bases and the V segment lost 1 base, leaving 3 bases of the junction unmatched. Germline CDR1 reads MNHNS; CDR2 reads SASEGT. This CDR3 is CASSEGQGRYNEQFF. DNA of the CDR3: TGTGCCAGCAGTGAAGGACAGGGGAGATACAATGAGCAGTTCTTC.

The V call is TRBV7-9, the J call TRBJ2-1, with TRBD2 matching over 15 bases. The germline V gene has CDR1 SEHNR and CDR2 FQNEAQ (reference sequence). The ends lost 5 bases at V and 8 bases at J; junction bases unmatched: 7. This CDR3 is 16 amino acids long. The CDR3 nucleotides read TGTGCCAGCAGCAGGACTAGCGGGAGGGAGGTCGATGAGCAGTTCTTC. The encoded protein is CASSRTSGREVDEQFF.

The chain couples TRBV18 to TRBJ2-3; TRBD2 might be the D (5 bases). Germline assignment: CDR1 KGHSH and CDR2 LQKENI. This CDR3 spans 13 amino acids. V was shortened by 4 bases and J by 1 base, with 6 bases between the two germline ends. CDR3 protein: CASSRAGTDTQYF. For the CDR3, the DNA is TGTGCCAGCTCACGAGCGGGCACAGATACGCAGTATTTT.

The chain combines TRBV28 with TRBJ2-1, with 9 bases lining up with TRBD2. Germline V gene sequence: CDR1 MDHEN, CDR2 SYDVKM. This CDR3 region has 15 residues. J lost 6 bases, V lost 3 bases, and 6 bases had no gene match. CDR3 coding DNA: TGTGCCAGCAGTTTTAGCGGGAGCTCTTCCAATGAGCAGTTCTTC. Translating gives CASSFSGSSSNEQFF.

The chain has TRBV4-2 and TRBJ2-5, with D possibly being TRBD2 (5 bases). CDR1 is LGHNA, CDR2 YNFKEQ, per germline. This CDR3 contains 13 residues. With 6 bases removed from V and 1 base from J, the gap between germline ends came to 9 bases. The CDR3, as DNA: TGTGCCAGCAGTCGGGGTCTCCAAGAGACCCAGTACTTC. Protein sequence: CASSRGLQETQYF.

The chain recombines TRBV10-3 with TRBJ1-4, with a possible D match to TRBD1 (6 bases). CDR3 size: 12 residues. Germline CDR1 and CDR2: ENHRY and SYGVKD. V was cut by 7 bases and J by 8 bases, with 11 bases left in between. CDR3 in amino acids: CAINRTVEKLFF. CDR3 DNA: TGTGCCATCAATAGGACAGTCGAAAAACTGTTTTTT.

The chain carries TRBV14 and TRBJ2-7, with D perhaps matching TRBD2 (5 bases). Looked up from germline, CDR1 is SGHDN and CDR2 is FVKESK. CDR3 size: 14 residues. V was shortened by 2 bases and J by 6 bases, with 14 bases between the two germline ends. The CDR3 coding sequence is TGTGCCAGCAGCCAACGGTGGGAGTCGGGCGAGCAGTACTTC. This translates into CASSQRWESGEQYF.

CDR3 residues: CASSFLAGSTDTQYF. CDR3 nucleotides: TGTGCCAGCAGCTTTCTAGCGGGTAGCACAGATACGCAGTATTTT. The rearrangement links TRBV7-2 to TRBJ2-3; 8 bases match TRBD2. The V and J ends lost 3 bases and 0 bases, in that order; junction bases with no gene match: 2. The CDR3 covers 15 residues. CDR1 is SGHTA, CDR2 FQGNSA, per germline.

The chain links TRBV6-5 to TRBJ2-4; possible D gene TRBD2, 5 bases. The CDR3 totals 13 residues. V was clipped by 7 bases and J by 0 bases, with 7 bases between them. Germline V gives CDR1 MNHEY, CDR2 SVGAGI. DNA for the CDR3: TGTGCCAGCACGGGAATAGCCAAAAACATTCAGTACTTC. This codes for CASTGIAKNIQYF.

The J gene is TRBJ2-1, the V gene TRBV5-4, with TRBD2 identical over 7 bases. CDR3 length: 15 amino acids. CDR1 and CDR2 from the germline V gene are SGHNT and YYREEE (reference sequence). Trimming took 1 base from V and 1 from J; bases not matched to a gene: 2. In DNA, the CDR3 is TGTGCCAGCAGCTTGCGGCGGGAGTCCTACAATGAGCAGTTCTTC. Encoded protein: CASSLRRESYNEQFF.